This T cell receptor beta chain appears in the sequencing data of a study of T cell responses to AZD1222 COVID-19 vaccine (dated by TCRdb to the early 2020s). Broadly, across the study: A total of 230 to 250 trial participants underwent TCR sequencing, of whom 207 received two doses of AZD1222 and 26 received two doses of the MenACWY control vaccine. Trial participants were enrolled by age into 18-55, 56-69 and 70-plus year subgroups, with about 150, 27 and 61 TCR-sequenced participants respectively.

This clone was detected a few times. This clone's antigen is unknown. No much larger clonotype is one base removed from it; base qualities were not supplied. For this chain, trimming is 0 bases at the V end and 6 bases at the J end, and the number of junction bases without a gene match is 3. For CDR1 and CDR2, the germline V gene (reference sequence) lists LGHDT and YNNKEL. Inclusive of the bounding cysteine and phenylalanine, the CDR3 is 15 residues long. Kept here is only the CDR3 DNA, which spans 45 bases and is read in frame from base 1. Study-wide conclusions, independent of this receptor: The vaccine-associated CD4 TCRs covered the entire spike protein, and the dominant responses fell in regions 160-218 and 743-854. In the small 56-69-year group, the increase in depth fell short of significance, most likely because of low power. A significant rise in spike-specific TCR breadth and depth was observed after two AZD1222 doses relative to day 0 and relative to MenACWY recipients. Because no day 14 peak-response samples were available, the repertoires could be characterized only after the peak T cell response. Nearly half of unique spike-specific TCRs reportedly recognized epitopes outside regions mutated in the B.1.351 and B.1.1.7 variants. Most participants were white British and females outnumbered males, and the authors suggested that clonal diversity may have been underestimated. Conclusions about previously exposed vaccinees are limited because only five to seven AZD1222 recipients were SARS-CoV-2 seropositive at baseline.

The CDR3 regions of human TCRbeta chains were subjected to immunosequencing. As for how the authors treated the data: TCRs in the repertoires were matched against a reference library of SARS-CoV-2-specific TCRs that had been generated with the MIRA antigen-specificity platform. Breadth meant the fraction of unique TCRs that were SARS-CoV-2-associated, whereas depth meant the fraction of total T cells that were SARS-CoV-2-associated. Each spike-specific TCR was assigned to its reactive spike region and to a CD4 or CD8 class using the MIRA data. Log10-transformed breadth and depth values were compared by one-way ANOVA with Sidak's multiple comparisons tests. TCRdb holds this immuneACCESS table with in-frame rearrangements only. Some clones are missing; in checked studies, unresolved V genes explain under half, and the rest has no known cause. V, J and clone size derive from that table, while D and trimming were established from the DNA sequence. Within this sample are 80,000 to 100,000 clones, with 85% to 90% of them counted one time only. The top ten clonotypes cover 2.5% of the sample.

The time point label here, explained by the study, means: about 28 days (+/-7) after the second vaccine dose. AZD1222 recipients with second doses at about 4 weeks or about 12 weeks were pooled, because spike-specific TCR depth and breadth did not differ between schedules. Vaccinee samples were obtained from the UK trials COV001 and COV002, which included a single-blind randomized controlled phase 2/3 trial of AZD1222 (ChAdOx1 nCoV-19) in healthy adults. For TCRbeta chain sequencing, PBMC samples from trial participants were taken at day 0 and at day 28 after the second dose. The sequence joins TRBV3-1 (or the pseudogene TRBV3-2) to TRBJ1-4, with 8 junctional bases fitting TRBD1. The sequence was collected from an adult who received the AZD1222 COVID-19 vaccine. This specimen consisted of peripheral blood, obtained 28 days after the second AZD1222 dose. The CDR3 amino acid sequence is: CASSQETGVYEKLFF. The nucleotide sequence is given as TGTGCCAGCAGCCAAGAGACAGGGGTATATGAAAAACTGTTTTTT.